A selection of T cell receptor beta chains follows, all from one sample in a study of Tregs in tolerant kidney transplant recipients. Produced via immunoSEQ multiplex PCR; TCRdb's table is partial and in-frame only. The table lists 90,000 or so clones, 80% to 95% of them singletons, with roughly 1.7% in the top ten. The sequencing used CD4+ T cells from blood (PBMCs), collected 12 months after the transplant. These receptor sequences come from a human patient who received a combined kidney and bone marrow transplant. The T cells may come from the graft donor. Each CDR3 is given with its conserved first and last residue. Fields, in order: J gene, clone size, D gene, V gene, CDR3 protein, CDR3 DNA. D genes are given only for firm matches. Size is stated for part of the rows, as once, few or many counts, or as a class when the clone is expanded.

TRBJ1-5,.,.,TRBV11-3,CASSLVRVGDQPQHF,TGTGCCAGCAGCTTGGTCAGGGTAGGCGATCAGCCCCAGCATTTT
TRBJ2-5,.,TRBD2,TRBV18,CASSLGSGLARLQETQYF,TGTGCCAGCTCACTCGGGTCGGGACTAGCGCGACTGCAAGAGACCCAGTACTTC
TRBJ1-5,.,.,TRBV15,CATSRDAQSLGATRSQHF,TGTGCCACCAGCAGAGATGCCCAAAGCTTGGGGGCCACCCGGTCCCAGCATTTT
TRBJ2-4,.,.,TRBV7-2,CASSSRDKYRSPTENIQYF,TGTGCCAGCAGCTCCAGAGACAAATATAGGTCCCCGACCGAAAACATTCAGTACTTC
TRBJ2-1,once,TRBD1,TRBV9,CASSVPGQGAFEQFF,TGTGCCAGCAGCGTTCCGGGACAGGGGGCCTTTGAGCAGTTCTTC
TRBJ2-5,.,.,TRBV2,CASTQDGQAQETQYF,TGTGCCAGCACCCAAGACGGCCAGGCCCAAGAGACCCAGTACTTC
TRBJ2-7,.,TRBD1,TRBV6-4,CASRNRGPGYEQYF,TGTGCCAGCAGGAACAGGGGCCCCGGCTACGAGCAGTACTTC
TRBJ2-7,.,.,TRBV28,CASSPREEQYF,TGTGCCAGCAGCCCCCGGGAGGAGCAGTACTTC
TRBJ2-7,.,TRBD1,TRBV12-5,CASASTTGSYEQYF,TGTGCTAGTGCCTCGACGACAGGGTCGTACGAGCAGTACTTC
TRBJ2-7,.,.,TRBV7-2,CASSPQGVVSYEQYF,TGTGCCAGCAGCCCTCAAGGGGTGGTGTCCTACGAGCAGTACTTC
TRBJ1-1,few,TRBD1,TRBV9,CASSSGRGRQNTEAFF,TGTGCCAGCAGCTCGGGCAGGGGGCGTCAGAACACTGAAGCTTTCTTT
TRBJ2-3,.,TRBD2,TRBV6-5,CASRVTGTKSQYF,TGTGCCAGCAGAGTGACCGGGACTAAGAGCCAGTATTTT
TRBJ2-6,.,.,TRBV6-1,CASSEGERTSGANVLTF,TGTGCCAGCAGTGAAGGCGAGCGGACTTCTGGGGCCAACGTCCTGACTTTC
TRBJ2-1,.,TRBD2,TRBV27,CASISPGLAGSYNEQFF,TGTGCCAGCATTTCCCCAGGGCTAGCGGGCTCTTACAATGAGCAGTTCTTC
TRBJ2-2,.,TRBD2,TRBV11-2,CASSSSHTSGGAYTGELFF,TGTGCCAGCAGCTCATCCCATACTAGCGGGGGGGCGTATACCGGGGAGCTGTTTTTT
TRBJ1-5,.,.,TRBV7-2,CASSQQGGNQPQHF,TGTGCCAGCAGCCAACAGGGCGGGAATCAGCCCCAGCATTTT
TRBJ1-3,few,.,TRBV19,CASSPGHSGNTIYF,TGTGCCAGTAGCCCCGGACACTCTGGAAACACCATATATTTT
TRBJ1-5,.,.,TRBV12-5,CASKSPGVNQPQHF,TGTGCTAGTAAGTCTCCCGGAGTCAATCAGCCCCAGCATTTT
TRBJ1-5,.,.,TRBV11-3,CASSLRQINQPQHF,TGTGCCAGCAGCTTAAGACAGATCAATCAGCCCCAGCATTTT
TRBJ2-7,.,TRBD1,TRBV5-1,CASSPTTGAYEQYF,TGCGCCAGCAGCCCCACGACAGGGGCATACGAGCAGTACTTC
TRBJ2-1,.,.,TRBV7-6,CASSLYDEQFF,TGTGCCAGCAGCTTATATGATGAGCAGTTCTTC
TRBJ2-3,once,.,TRBV6-1,CASSGLTIPPVTQYF,TGTGCCAGCAGTGGATTGACTATACCGCCGGTTACGCAGTATTTT
TRBJ2-1,once,.,TRBV5-4,CASTKGAVSYNEQFF,TGTGCCAGCACCAAAGGGGCAGTCTCCTACAATGAGCAGTTCTTC
TRBJ1-2,.,.,TRBV5-1,CASSGTVFSGYTF,TGCGCCAGCAGCGGAACAGTATTCAGCGGCTACACCTTC
TRBJ2-7,.,TRBD2,TRBV5-1,CASSQWTSGRVYEQYF,TGCGCCAGCAGCCAATGGACTAGCGGGAGGGTTTACGAGCAGTACTTC
TRBJ2-1,few,.,TRBV7-3,CASSPAPGTLNEQFF,TGTGCCAGCAGTCCGGCACCAGGGACTTTAAATGAGCAGTTCTTC
TRBJ2-3,.,TRBD1,TRBV7-2,CASSLGQGTDTQYF,TGTGCCAGCAGCTTAGGACAGGGTACAGATACGCAGTATTTT
TRBJ1-6,.,.,TRBV27,CANIQGPHNSPLHF,TGTGCCAACATACAGGGCCCCCATAATTCCCCCCTCCACTTT
TRBJ2-5,.,TRBD2,TRBV5-1,CASSLASSGGTQETQYF,TGCGCCAGCAGCTTGGCCTCTAGCGGGGGGACTCAAGAGACCCAGTACTTC
TRBJ2-1,.,TRBD1,TRBV6-5,CASRPTGWSGEQFF,TGTGCCAGCAGACCGACAGGGTGGAGCGGTGAGCAGTTCTTC
TRBJ1-1,.,.,TRBV6-5,CASSPTGLPPFAFF,TGTGCCAGCAGCCCCACGGGACTCCCTCCGTTTGCTTTCTTT
TRBJ2-2,once,TRBD2,TRBV7-6,CASSLSVAGLNTGELFF,TGTGCCAGCAGCTTATCGGTAGCGGGGCTAAACACCGGGGAGCTGTTTTTT
TRBJ2-7,.,TRBD2,TRBV19,CASRSGGYTYEQYF,TGTGCCAGCCGCAGCGGGGGTTATACCTACGAGCAGTACTTC
TRBJ2-1,.,TRBD2,TRBV5-1,CASSLLAEHYNEQFF,TGCGCCAGCAGCTTGCTAGCGGAGCACTACAATGAGCAGTTCTTC
TRBJ2-7,.,.,TRBV15,CATSLGGAIGEQYF,TGTGCCACCAGCTTGGGGGGGGCGATCGGCGAGCAGTACTTC
TRBJ2-2,.,TRBD1,TRBV7-3,CASSFTTGANTGELFF,TGTGCCAGCAGCTTCACTACAGGGGCCAACACCGGGGAGCTGTTTTTT
TRBJ2-2,.,TRBD2,TRBV4-1,CASSHRLAGDLDTGELFF,TGCGCCAGCAGCCACAGACTAGCGGGAGACCTTGACACCGGGGAGCTGTTTTTT
TRBJ1-2,.,.,TRBV7-6,CASSSTGYYGYTF,TGTGCCAGCAGCTCCACAGGGTACTATGGCTACACTTTC
TRBJ2-1,.,.,TRBV19,CASSIGEANNEQFF,TGTGCCAGTAGTATAGGTGAGGCTAACAATGAGCAGTTCTTC
TRBJ1-1,once,.,TRBV7-2,CASSLFGDMNTEAFF,TGTGCCAGCAGCTTATTCGGGGACATGAACACTGAAGCTTTCTTT
TRBJ2-5,.,TRBD2,TRBV14,CASSQRLAGLTETQYF,TGTGCCAGCAGCCAACGACTAGCGGGGTTGACGGAGACCCAGTACTTC
TRBJ2-5,.,TRBD1,TRBV4-2,CASSHRDRGKETQYF,TGTGCCAGCAGCCACCGGGACAGGGGAAAAGAGACCCAGTACTTC
TRBJ1-2,once,TRBD1,TRBV19,CASSIRTGAGYTF,TGTGCCAGTAGTATTCGGACAGGGGCTGGCTACACCTTC
TRBJ1-2,.,.,TRBV6-6,CASRDIPNYGYTF,TGTGCCAGCAGAGACATCCCCAACTATGGCTACACCTTC
TRBJ2-7,once,.,TRBV2,CASRPDSYEQYF,TGTGCCAGCAGACCAGACAGTTACGAGCAGTACTTC
TRBJ1-5,few,.,TRBV6-5,CASRPRGPSNQPQHF,TGTGCCAGCAGACCTAGGGGTCCGAGCAATCAGCCCCAGCATTTT
TRBJ1-5,.,.,TRBV2,CASSTSSFSPQHF,TGTGCCAGCAGCACCAGTTCGTTTTCGCCCCAGCATTTT
TRBJ2-5,.,.,TRBV9,CASSVVGRETQYF,TGTGCCAGCAGCGTAGTCGGGAGAGAGACCCAGTACTTC
TRBJ1-5,.,.,TRBV6-6,CASSSVRDNQPQHF,TGTGCCAGCAGTTCTGTCAGGGACAATCAGCCCCAGCATTTT
TRBJ1-1,.,.,TRBV6-5,CASSYGRDINTEAFF,TGTGCCAGCAGTTACGGCCGGGACATAAACACTGAAGCTTTCTTT
TRBJ2-3,.,.,TRBV6-1,CASTRRGPPTDTQYF,TGTGCCAGCACTCGGAGGGGGCCCCCCACAGATACGCAGTATTTT
TRBJ1-4,.,.,TRBV30,CAWSQRSTNEKLFF,TGTGCCTGGAGTCAGCGCTCAACTAATGAAAAACTGTTTTTT